What follows are 25 T cell receptor beta chains derived from one specimen sequenced in a study of control samples from healthy donors and cancer patients. Sequencing was performed with immunoSEQ multiplex PCR; in TCRdb, only in-frame clones are kept and a portion is missing. The data contain about 140,000 clones, roughly 92% of them seen just once; the ten biggest clones take up around 13%. Sample: blood. The receptor source for this set is a middle-aged man in good health.

The rearrangement joins TRBV7-3 to TRBJ1-6, with 8 positions matching TRBD1. The V and J ends lost 6 bases and 3 bases, in that order; junction bases with no gene match: 4. The germline CDR1 and CDR2 sequences are SGHTA and FQGTGA. This CDR3 has 15 amino acids. CDR3 loop: CASRAGTGYNSPLHF. The DNA for the CDR3 is TGTGCCAGCAGAGCAGGGACAGGCTATAATTCACCCCTCCACTTT.

This rearrangement joins TRBV2 to TRBJ1-3; the D gene is possibly TRBD1 (5 bases). Germline lookup yields CDR1 SNHLY and CDR2 FYNNEI. Trimming stripped 4 bases from V and 0 bases from J, with 16 bases between. This CDR3 comprises 17 residues. The CDR3, as DNA: TGTGCCAGCAGTGCCCCGGGACGGGGCCACTCTGGAAACACCATATATTTT. Translation: CASSAPGRGHSGNTIYF.

The chain carries TRBV9 and TRBJ1-2, with D uncertain. The CDR3 loop spans 14 amino acids. V was trimmed by 3 bases and J by 6 bases, leaving 15 bases between them. The germline V gene encodes CDR1 SGDLS and CDR2 YYNGEE. The CDR3 sequence is CASSAQTGLHGYTF. The CDR3 nucleotides are TGTGCCAGCAGCGCCCAAACTGGGTTGCATGGCTACACCTTC. Looking up the rest from reference TRBV9 and TRBJ1-2 gives the full variable domain: DSGVTQTPKHLITATGQRVTLRCSPRSGDLSVYWYQQSLDQGLQFLIQYYNGEERAKGNILERFSAQQFPDLHSELNLSSLELGDSALYFCASSAQTGLHGYTFGSGTRLTVV.

The chain carries TRBV3-1 (or the pseudogene TRBV3-2) and TRBJ2-1, with D unresolved. The V and J ends lost 7 bases and 10 bases respectively, with 11 bases between them. Germline CDR1 LGHDT, CDR2 YNNKEL (reference sequence). The CDR3 runs 11 residues. The CDR3 region is CASTPGGEQFF. The CDR3 DNA follows: TGTGCCAGCACCCCGGGTGGGGAGCAGTTCTTC.

The rearrangement links TRBV29-1 to TRBJ1-2; maybe TRBD1 (6 bases). The germline V gene has CDR1 SQVTM and CDR2 ANQGSEA. Trimming took 4 bases from V and 8 from J, leaving 14 bases between them. CDR3 size: 12 residues. CDR3 protein: CSVAPPGEGYTF. The DNA for the CDR3 is TGCAGCGTTGCCCCCCCAGGGGAAGGCTACACCTTC. The whole variable domain, filled in from reference TRBV29-1 and TRBJ1-2, reads SAVISQKPSRDICQRGTSLTIQCQVDSQVTMMFWYRQQPGQSLTLIATANQGSEATYESGFVIDKFPISRPNLTFSTLTVSNMSPEDSSIYLCSVAPPGEGYTFGSGTRLTVV.

The chain recombines TRBV6-6 with TRBJ2-1; 8 bases are a match to TRBD2. Germline V gives CDR1 MNHNY, CDR2 SVGAGI (reference sequence). The CDR3 extends over 16 amino acids. The V gene end was trimmed by 6 bases and the J gene end by 7 bases; junction bases not matched to a gene: 14. The CDR3 sequence is CASSGSGGRASNEQFF. The CDR3 DNA reads as TGTGCCAGCAGCGGGTCGGGGGGGAGGGCCTCGAATGAGCAGTTCTTC.

Written as DNA, the CDR3 is TGTGCCAGCAGTGAGGCTCGACAGGGTGGAAACACCATATATTTT. This encodes CASSEARQGGNTIYF. The chain couples TRBV25-1 to TRBJ1-3; 7 bases align to TRBD1. V shed 3 bases and J 3 bases; nucleotides not matched to a gene: 5. Germline V gene sequence: CDR1 MGHDK, CDR2 SYGVNS. This CDR3 comprises 15 residues. Full variable domain (outside the CDR3, taken from reference TRBV25-1 and TRBJ1-3): EADIYQTPRYLVIGTGKKITLECSQTMGHDKMYWYQQDPGMELHLIHYSYGVNSTEKGDLSSESTVSRIRTEHFPLTLESARPSHTSQYLCASSEARQGGNTIYFGEGSWLTVV.

The chain uses TRBV19 and TRBJ2-7; no clear D. Germline V gives CDR1 LNHDA, CDR2 SQIVND (reference sequence). The length of the CDR3 is 13 residues. V shed 3 bases and J shed 5 bases, with 11 bases lying between them. Here the CDR3 reads CASSIRKGNEQYF. In DNA, the CDR3 is TGTGCCAGTAGTATCCGGAAAGGGAACGAGCAGTACTTC.

CDR3 sequence: CASSRRGATTNTEAFF. Here the CDR3 DNA reads TGTGCCAGCAGCCGAAGGGGGGCCACGACGAACACTGAAGCTTTCTTT. The J gene is TRBJ1-1, the V gene TRBV3-1 (or the pseudogene TRBV3-2), with D perhaps matching TRBD1 (6 bases). Germline CDR1 LGHDT, CDR2 YNNKEL (reference sequence). V was pared by 4 bases and J by 1 base, with 16 bases between. There are 16 residues in the CDR3.

This chain joins TRBV6-1 and TRBJ1-6; maybe TRBD1 (5 bases). Trimming shortened V by 1 base and J by 10 bases, and 11 bases separated the two germline ends. Germline loops: CDR1 MNHNS, CDR2 SASEGT. This CDR3 region has 14 residues. The CDR3 region has the DNA TGTGCCAGCAGTGAAGGGGGGGGGTACTCACCCCTCCACTTT. This gives the protein CASSEGGGYSPLHF.

The chain links TRBV5-1 to TRBJ2-3, with a weak D call TRBD2 (6 bases). The ends were cut back, 3 bases at V and 1 base at J, with 15 bases in the middle. The germline V gene encodes CDR1 SGHRS and CDR2 YFSETQ. This CDR3 has 16 residues. The CDR3 sequence is CASSYRGTPGTDTQYF. Here the CDR3 DNA reads TGCGCCAGCAGCTACAGAGGGACTCCAGGCACAGATACGCAGTATTTT. Variable domain in full (rest from reference TRBV5-1 and TRBJ2-3): KAGVTQTPRYLIKTRGQQVTLSCSPISGHRSVSWYQQTPGQGLQFLFEYFSETQRNKGNFPGRFSGRQFSNSRSEMNVSTLELGDSALYLCASSYRGTPGTDTQYFGPGTRLTVL.

The chain recombines TRBV15 with TRBJ2-7; 9 bases align to TRBD1. Germline-derived CDR1 and CDR2 are LNHNV and YYDKDF (reference sequence). The CDR3 sequence is 14 residues long. V lost 3 bases and J lost 3; bases outside the gene matches: 3. The CDR3 coding sequence is TGTGCCACCAGCAGGGCGGGACAGGGCTACGAGCAGTACTTC. It specifies CATSRAGQGYEQYF.

V is TRBV7-8 and J is TRBJ2-1, with TRBD2 matching over 9 bases. The CDR3 consists of 17 residues. Germline V gene sequence: CDR1 SGHVS, CDR2 FQNEAQ. J was trimmed by 4 bases and V by 2 bases; bases with no gene match: 9. CDR3 DNA sequence: TGTGCCAGCAGCTTAAAACGACTAGCGGTTACTTACAATGAGCAGTTCTTC. Amino acid sequence: CASSLKRLAVTYNEQFF.

V gene TRBV14 combines with J gene TRBJ2-5, with D perhaps given as TRBD1 or TRBD2 (5 bases each). This CDR3 is built from 16 residues. V was cut by 0 bases and J by 1 base, with 12 bases left in between. Germline values: CDR1 SGHDN, CDR2 FVKESK. CDR3 sequence: CASSQDRGRFQETQYF. The CDR3 bases are TGTGCCAGCAGCCAAGATCGGGGCCGTTTCCAAGAGACCCAGTACTTC.

The V gene is TRBV18, the J gene TRBJ2-7, with D possibly being TRBD1 or TRBD2 (5 bases each). CDR1 and CDR2 (germline): KGHSH, LQKENI. Trimming removed 5 bases at V and 0 bases at J, with 11 bases between. This CDR3 has 14 amino acids. This CDR3 is CASSMAGTSYEQYF. The CDR3 bases are TGTGCCAGCTCAATGGCCGGGACCTCCTACGAGCAGTACTTC.

The V call is TRBV6-6, the J call TRBJ2-1; TRBD1 is a possible D gene (6 bases). Trimming took 3 bases from V and 4 from J, leaving 10 bases between them. Per germline, CDR1 MNHNY and CDR2 SVGAGI (reference sequence). CDR3 length equals 14 residues. The CDR3 DNA reads TGTGCCAGCAGTTATCGGGACAATTACAATGAGCAGTTCTTC. As protein: CASSYRDNYNEQFF.

A single count supports this clone. The chain combines TRBV27 with TRBJ2-7, with D maybe TRBD1 (5 bases). Trimming removed 0 bases at V and 3 bases at J, with 6 bases between. The length of the CDR3 is 13 residues. Germline values: CDR1 MNHEY, CDR2 SMNVEV (reference sequence). CDR3 sequence: CASSLSGLYEQYF. CDR3 nucleotides: TGTGCCAGCAGTTTATCGGGGCTCTACGAGCAGTACTTC.

This clone was detected once. The chain combines TRBV5-1 with TRBJ1-6, with D maybe TRBD1 (6 bases). The CDR3 consists of 14 residues. Germline V lookup: CDR1 SGHRS, CDR2 YFSETQ. V was clipped by 4 bases and J by 8 bases, with 13 bases between them. CDR3 in DNA: TGCGCCAGCAGCCTTGGGGGGCGGGATTCACCCCTCCACTTT. The encoded protein is CASSLGGRDSPLHF.

Regarding this clone: The sample holds other DNA sequences that translate to the same CDR3. The chain recombines TRBV6-5 with TRBJ1-5; no clear D. The CDR3 length is 11 residues. CDR1 and CDR2 (germline): MNHEY, SVGAGI. Trimming removed 5 bases at V and 5 bases at J, with 4 bases between. CDR3 nucleotides: TGTGCCAGCAGTCTGGATCAGCCCCAGCATTTT. The encoded protein is CASSLDQPQHF.

CDR3 in amino acids: CASWDRNTEAFF. CDR3 DNA sequence: TGTGCCAGCTGGGACAGGAACACTGAAGCTTTCTTT. The V gene is TRBV28, the J gene TRBJ1-1; 7 positions match TRBD1. V shed 8 bases and J 1 base; nucleotides not matched to a gene: 1. CDR3 length: 12 amino acids. Germline CDR1 is MDHEN and CDR2 is SYDVKM. The variable domain in full, completed from reference TRBV28 and TRBJ1-1, reads DVKVTQSSRYLVKRTGEKVFLECVQDMDHENMFWYRQDPGLGLRLIYFSYDVKMKEKGDIPEGYSVSREKKERFSLILESASTNQTSMYLCASWDRNTEAFFGQGTRLTVV.

The rearrangement joins TRBV6-5 to TRBJ2-7; 8 positions agree with TRBD1. With 2 bases clipped from V and 6 bases from J, the junction kept 6 bases outside the gene matches. Germline V CDR1 and CDR2: MNHEY, SVGAGI. The CDR3 extends over 14 amino acids. The CDR3 loop is CASSYHRGAFEQYF. The CDR3 DNA is TGTGCCAGCAGTTACCACAGGGGGGCTTTCGAGCAGTACTTC.

This chain links TRBV11-2 with TRBJ1-3; D is uncertain. Trimming stripped 9 bases from V and 0 bases from J, with 9 bases between. This CDR3 comprises 13 residues. The germline V gene has CDR1 SGHAT and CDR2 FQNNGV. The CDR3 sequence is CASRADSGNTIYF. Written as DNA, the CDR3 is TGTGCCAGTAGGGCAGACTCTGGAAACACCATATATTTT.

The chain carries TRBV4-1 and TRBJ2-5; D is perhaps TRBD2 (6 bases). The CDR3 is made up of 14 amino acids. V shed 1 base and J shed 2 bases, with 8 bases lying between them. Per germline, CDR1 MGHRA and CDR2 YSYEKL. As DNA, the CDR3 is TGCGCCAGCAGCCAAGTGGGGGGACAAGAGACCCAGTACTTC. Translation: CASSQVGGQETQYF.

The rearrangement uses TRBV3-1 (or the pseudogene TRBV3-2) and TRBJ2-3, with D perhaps matching TRBD2 (5 bases). The CDR3 is 17 residues long. Germline CDR1 LGHDT, CDR2 YNNKEL (reference sequence). The V end lost 1 base, the J end lost 2 bases, and 16 bases lay between the germline ends. The CDR3 region is CASSQGEGSGITDTQYF. The CDR3 DNA is TGTGCCAGCAGCCAAGGAGAGGGAAGCGGCATCACAGATACGCAGTATTTT.

V and J are TRBV10-3 and TRBJ1-1; D gene uncertain. The CDR3 has 12 amino acids. Trimming took 4 bases from V and 4 from J, leaving 7 bases between them. The V gene's germline CDR1 is ENHRY and CDR2 SYGVKD. CDR3 in amino acids: CAISAKGTEAFF. CDR3 DNA: TGTGCCATCAGTGCGAAGGGCACTGAAGCTTTCTTT.